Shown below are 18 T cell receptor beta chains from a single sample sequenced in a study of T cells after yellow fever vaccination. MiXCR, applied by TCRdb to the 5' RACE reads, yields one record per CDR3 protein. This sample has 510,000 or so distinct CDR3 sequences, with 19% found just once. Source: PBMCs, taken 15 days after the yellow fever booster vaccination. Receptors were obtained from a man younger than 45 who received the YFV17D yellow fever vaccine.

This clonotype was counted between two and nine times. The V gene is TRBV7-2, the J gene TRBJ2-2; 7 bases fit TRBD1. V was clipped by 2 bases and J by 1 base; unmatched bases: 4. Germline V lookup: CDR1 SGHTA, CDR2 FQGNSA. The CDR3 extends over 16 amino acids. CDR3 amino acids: CASSLQGVGNTGELFF. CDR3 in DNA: TGTGCCAGCAGCTTACAGGGGGTTGGGAACACCGGGGAGCTGTTTTTT.

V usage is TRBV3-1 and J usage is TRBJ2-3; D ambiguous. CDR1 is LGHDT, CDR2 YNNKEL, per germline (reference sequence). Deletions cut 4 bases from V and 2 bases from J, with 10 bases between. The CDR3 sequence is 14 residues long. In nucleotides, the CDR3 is TGTGCCAGCAGCCCCTATGAATCCACAGATACGCAGTATTTT. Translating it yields CASSPYESTDTQYF.

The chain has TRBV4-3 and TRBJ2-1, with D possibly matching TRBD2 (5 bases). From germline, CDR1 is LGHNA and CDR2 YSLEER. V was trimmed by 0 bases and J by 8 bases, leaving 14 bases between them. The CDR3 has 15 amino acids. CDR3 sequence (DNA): TGCGCCAGCAGCCAAGAAGGAGGAGGTTTCGATGAGCAGTTCTTC. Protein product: CASSQEGGGFDEQFF.

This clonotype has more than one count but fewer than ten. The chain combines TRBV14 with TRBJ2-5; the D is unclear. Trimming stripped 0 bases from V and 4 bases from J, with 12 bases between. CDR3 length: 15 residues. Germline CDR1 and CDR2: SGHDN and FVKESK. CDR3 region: CASSQEISALETQYF. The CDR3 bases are TGTGCCAGCAGCCAAGAGATCTCGGCGTTAGAGACCCAGTACTTC.

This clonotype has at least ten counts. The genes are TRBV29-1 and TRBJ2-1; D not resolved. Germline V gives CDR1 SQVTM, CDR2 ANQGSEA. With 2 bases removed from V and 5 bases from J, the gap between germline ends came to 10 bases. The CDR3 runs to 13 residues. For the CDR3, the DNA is TGCAGCGTTGAACACCAACGCGACAATGAGCAGTTCTTC. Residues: CSVEHQRDNEQFF.

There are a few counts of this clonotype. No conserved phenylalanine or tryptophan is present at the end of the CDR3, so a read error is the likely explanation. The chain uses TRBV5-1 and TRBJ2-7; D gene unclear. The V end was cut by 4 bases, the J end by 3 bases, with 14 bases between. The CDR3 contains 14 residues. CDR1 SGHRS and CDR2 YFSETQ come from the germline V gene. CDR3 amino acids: CASSPAARSYEQYL. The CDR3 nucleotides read TGCGCCAGCAGCCCGGCGGCTAGAAGCTACGAGCAGTACTTG.

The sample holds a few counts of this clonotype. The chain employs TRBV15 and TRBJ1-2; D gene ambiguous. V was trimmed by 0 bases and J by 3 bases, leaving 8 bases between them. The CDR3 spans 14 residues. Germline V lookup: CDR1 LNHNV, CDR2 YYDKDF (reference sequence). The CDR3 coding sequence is TGTGCCACCAGCAGAGATATCCCAGACTATGGCTACACCTTC. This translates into CATSRDIPDYGYTF. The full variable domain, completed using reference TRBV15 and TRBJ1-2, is DAMVIQNPRYQVTQFGKPVTLSCSQTLNHNVMYWYQQKSSQAPKLLFHYYDKDFNNEADTPDNFQSRRPNTSFCFLDIRSPGLGDTAMYLCATSRDIPDYGYTFGSGTRLTVV.

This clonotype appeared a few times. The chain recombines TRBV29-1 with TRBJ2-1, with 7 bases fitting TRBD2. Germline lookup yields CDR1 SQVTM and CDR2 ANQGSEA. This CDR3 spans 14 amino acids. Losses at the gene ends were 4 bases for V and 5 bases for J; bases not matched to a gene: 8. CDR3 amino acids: CSVGRRLADNEQFF. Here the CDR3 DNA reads TGCAGCGTTGGGCGGAGGCTAGCGGACAATGAGCAGTTCTTC.

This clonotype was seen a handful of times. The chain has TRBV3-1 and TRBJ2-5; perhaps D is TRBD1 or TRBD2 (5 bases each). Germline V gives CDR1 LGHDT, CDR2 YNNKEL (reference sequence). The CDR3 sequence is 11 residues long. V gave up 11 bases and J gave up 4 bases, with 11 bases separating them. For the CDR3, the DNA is TGTGCCGGGGGTTTTGGAGAGACCCAGTACTTC. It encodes CAGGFGETQYF.

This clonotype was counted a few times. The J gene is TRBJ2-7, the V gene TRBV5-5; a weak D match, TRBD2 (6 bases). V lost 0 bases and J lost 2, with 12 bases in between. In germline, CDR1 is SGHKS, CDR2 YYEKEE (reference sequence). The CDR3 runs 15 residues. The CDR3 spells CASSLAPSEAYEQYF. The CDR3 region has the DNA TGTGCCAGCAGCTTGGCTCCTAGCGAGGCCTACGAGCAGTACTTC.

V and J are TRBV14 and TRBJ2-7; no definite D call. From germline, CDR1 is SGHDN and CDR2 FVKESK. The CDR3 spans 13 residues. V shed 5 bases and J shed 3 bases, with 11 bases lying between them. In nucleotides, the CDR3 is TGTGCCAGCAGCAAAGGAAGTTTCTACGAGCAGTACTTC. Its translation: CASSKGSFYEQYF.

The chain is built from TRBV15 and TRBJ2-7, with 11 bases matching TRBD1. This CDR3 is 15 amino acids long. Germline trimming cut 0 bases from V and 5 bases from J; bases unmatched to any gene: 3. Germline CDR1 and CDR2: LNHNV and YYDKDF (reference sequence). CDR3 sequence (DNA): TGTGCCACCAGCAGAGAGGGACAGGGGGTCGACGAGCAGTACTTC. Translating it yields CATSREGQGVDEQYF.

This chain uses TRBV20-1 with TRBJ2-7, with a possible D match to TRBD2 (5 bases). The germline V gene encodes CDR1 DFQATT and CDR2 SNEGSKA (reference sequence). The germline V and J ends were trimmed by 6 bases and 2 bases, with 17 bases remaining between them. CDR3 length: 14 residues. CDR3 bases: TGCAGTGCAGCTTCGACTACACGCCCCTACGAGCAGTACTTC. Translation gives CSAASTTRPYEQYF.

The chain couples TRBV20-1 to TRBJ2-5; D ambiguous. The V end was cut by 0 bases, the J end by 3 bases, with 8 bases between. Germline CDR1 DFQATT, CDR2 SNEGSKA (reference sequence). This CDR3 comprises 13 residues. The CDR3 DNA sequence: TGCAGTGCTAGAGAGAACTGGAAAGAGACCCAGTACTTC. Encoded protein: CSARENWKETQYF.

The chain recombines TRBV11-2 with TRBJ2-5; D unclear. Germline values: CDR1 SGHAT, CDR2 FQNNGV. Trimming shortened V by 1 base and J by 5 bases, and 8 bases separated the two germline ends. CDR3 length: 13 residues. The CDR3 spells CASSLGFWETQYF. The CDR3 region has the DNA TGTGCCAGCAGCTTAGGTTTTTGGGAGACCCAGTACTTC.

CDR3 nucleotide sequence: TGCGCCAGCAGCTTGGAGGACCGGCTGGGCGAGACCCAGTACTTC. This codes for CASSLEDRLGETQYF. The rearrangement uses TRBV5-1 and TRBJ2-5; D is uncertain. Germline V gene sequence: CDR1 SGHRS, CDR2 YFSETQ. Trimming removed 0 bases from V and 5 bases from J, with 14 bases in between. CDR3 size: 15 residues.

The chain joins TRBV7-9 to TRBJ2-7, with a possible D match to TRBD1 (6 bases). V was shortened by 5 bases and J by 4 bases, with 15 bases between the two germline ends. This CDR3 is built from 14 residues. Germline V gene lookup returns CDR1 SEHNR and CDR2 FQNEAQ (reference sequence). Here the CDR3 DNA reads TGTGCCAGCAGCGTCGGGGCAGGGGCTTACGAGCAGTACTTC. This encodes CASSVGAGAYEQYF.

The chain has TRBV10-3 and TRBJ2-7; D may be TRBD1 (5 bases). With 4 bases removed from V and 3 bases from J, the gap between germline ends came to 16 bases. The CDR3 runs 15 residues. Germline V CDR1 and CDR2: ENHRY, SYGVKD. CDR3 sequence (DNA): TGTGCCATCAGTGGGGGCCAGCTGTCGGGCTACGAGCAGTACTTC. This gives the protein CAISGGQLSGYEQYF.